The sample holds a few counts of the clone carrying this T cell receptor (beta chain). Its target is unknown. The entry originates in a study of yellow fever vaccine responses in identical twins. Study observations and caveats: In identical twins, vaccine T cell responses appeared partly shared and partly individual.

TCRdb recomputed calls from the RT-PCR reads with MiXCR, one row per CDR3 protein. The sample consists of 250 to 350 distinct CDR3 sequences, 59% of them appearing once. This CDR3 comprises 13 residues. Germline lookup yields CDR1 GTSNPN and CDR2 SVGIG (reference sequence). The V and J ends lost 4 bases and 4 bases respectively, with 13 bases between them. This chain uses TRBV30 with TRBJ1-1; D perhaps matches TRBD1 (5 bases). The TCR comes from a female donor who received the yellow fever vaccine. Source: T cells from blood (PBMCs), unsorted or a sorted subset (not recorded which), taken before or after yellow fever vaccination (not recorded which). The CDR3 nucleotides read TGTGCCTGGATGGGGGGGAAGGTCACTGAAGCTTTCTTT. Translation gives CAWMGGKVTEAFF. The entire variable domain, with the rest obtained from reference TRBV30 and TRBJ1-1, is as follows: SQTIHQWPATLVQPVGSPLSLECTVEGTSNPNLYWYRQAAGRGLQLLFYSVGIGQISSEVPQNLSASRPQDRQFILSSKKLLLSDSGFYLCAWMGGKVTEAFFGQGTRLTVV.